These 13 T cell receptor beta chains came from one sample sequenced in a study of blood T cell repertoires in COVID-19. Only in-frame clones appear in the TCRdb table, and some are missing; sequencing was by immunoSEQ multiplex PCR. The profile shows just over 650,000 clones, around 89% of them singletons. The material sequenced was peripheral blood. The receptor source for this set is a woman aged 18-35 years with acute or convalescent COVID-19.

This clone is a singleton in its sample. CDR3 sequence: CASSPDRVGNTEAFF. Written as DNA, the CDR3 is TGTGCCAGCTCACCCGACAGGGTAGGGAACACTGAAGCTTTCTTT. This chain uses TRBV18 with TRBJ1-1; 7 bases fit TRBD1. Germline loops: CDR1 KGHSH, CDR2 LQKENI. This CDR3 is 15 amino acids long. The V segment lost 3 bases and the J segment 1 base; nucleotides outside the gene matches: 5.

The CDR3 region is CASSFGQGAKDEQFF. Here the CDR3 DNA reads TGTGCCAGCAGCTTTGGGCAGGGGGCGAAAGACGAGCAGTTCTTC. V usage is TRBV7-9 and J usage is TRBJ2-1, with TRBD1 matching over 8 bases. Per germline, CDR1 SEHNR and CDR2 FQNEAQ (reference sequence). The trim removed 3 bases at V and 10 bases at J, leaving 11 bases unmatched. The CDR3 runs 15 residues.

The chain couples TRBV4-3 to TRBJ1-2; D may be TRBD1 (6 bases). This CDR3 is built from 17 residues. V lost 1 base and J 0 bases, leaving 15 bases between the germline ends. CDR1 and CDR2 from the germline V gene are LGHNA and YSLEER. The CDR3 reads CASSQAWGQTANYGYTF. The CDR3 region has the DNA TGCGCCAGCAGCCAAGCTTGGGGGCAGACGGCTAACTATGGCTACACCTTC.

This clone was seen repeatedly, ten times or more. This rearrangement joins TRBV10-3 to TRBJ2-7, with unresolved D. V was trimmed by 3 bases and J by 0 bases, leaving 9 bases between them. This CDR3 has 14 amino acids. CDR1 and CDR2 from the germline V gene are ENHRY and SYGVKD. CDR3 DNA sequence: TGTGCCATCAGTGACCCGAGGAGCTCCTACGAGCAGTACTTC. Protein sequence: CAISDPRSSYEQYF.

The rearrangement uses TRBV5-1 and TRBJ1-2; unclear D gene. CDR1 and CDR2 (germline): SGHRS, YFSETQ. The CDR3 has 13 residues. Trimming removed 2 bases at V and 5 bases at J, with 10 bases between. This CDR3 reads CASSFNGEYGYTF. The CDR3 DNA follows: TGCGCCAGCAGCTTTAACGGGGAGTATGGCTACACCTTC.

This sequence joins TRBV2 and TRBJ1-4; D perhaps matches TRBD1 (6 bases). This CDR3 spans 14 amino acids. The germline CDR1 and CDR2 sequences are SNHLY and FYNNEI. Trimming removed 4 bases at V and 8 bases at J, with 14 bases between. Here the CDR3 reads CASSGGRGNEKLFF. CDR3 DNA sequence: TGTGCCAGCAGTGGGGGCAGGGGAAACGAAAAACTGTTTTTT.

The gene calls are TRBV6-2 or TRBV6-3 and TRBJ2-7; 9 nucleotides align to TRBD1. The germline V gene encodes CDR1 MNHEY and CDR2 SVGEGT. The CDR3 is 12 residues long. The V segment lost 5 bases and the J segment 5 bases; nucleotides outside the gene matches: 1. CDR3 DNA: TGTGCCAGCAGTAGGACAGGGGACGAGCAGTACTTC. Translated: CASSRTGDEQYF.

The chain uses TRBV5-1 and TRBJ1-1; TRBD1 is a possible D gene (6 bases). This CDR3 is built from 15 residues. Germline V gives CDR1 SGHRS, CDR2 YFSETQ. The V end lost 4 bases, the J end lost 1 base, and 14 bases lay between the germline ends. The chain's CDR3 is CASSTSGVPNTEAFF. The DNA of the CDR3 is TGCGCCAGCAGCACGTCAGGGGTCCCGAACACTGAAGCTTTCTTT.

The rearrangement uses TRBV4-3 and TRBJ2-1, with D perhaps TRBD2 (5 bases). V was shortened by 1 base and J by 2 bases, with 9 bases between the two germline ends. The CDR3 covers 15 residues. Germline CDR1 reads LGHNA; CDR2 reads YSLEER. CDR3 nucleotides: TGCGCCAGCAGCCAAGCGAGCGGAACCTACAATGAGCAGTTCTTC. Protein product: CASSQASGTYNEQFF.

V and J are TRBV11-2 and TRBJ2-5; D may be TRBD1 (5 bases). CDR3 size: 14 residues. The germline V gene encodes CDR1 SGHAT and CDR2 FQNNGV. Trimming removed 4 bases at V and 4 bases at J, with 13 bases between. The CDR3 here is CASSSLTASETQYF. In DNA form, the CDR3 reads TGTGCCAGCAGCTCGCTGACAGCCTCAGAGACCCAGTACTTC.

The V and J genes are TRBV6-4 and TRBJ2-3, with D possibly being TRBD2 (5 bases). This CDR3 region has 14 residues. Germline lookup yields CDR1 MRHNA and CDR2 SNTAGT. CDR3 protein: CATSRGSEADTQYF. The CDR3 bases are TGTGCTACCTCCCGGGGTAGCGAGGCAGATACGCAGTATTTT.

The CDR3 nucleotides read TGTGCCAGCAGCCAAGGACTAGCGGGGGGGCGGACCCAGTACTTC. It translates to CASSQGLAGGRTQYF. The V and J genes are TRBV3-1 (or the pseudogene TRBV3-2) and TRBJ2-5; 14 bases agree with TRBD2. The CDR3 has 15 amino acids. Germline V gene lookup returns CDR1 LGHDT and CDR2 YNNKEL (reference sequence). The junction had 2 bases not matched to a gene; V was cut back by 1 base and J by 7 bases.

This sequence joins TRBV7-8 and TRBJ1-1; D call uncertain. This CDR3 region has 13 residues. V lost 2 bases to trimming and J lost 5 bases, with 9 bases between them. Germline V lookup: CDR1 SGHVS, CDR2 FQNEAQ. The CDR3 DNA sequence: TGTGCCAGCAGCTTAAAGTCGGGGACTGAAGCTTTCTTT. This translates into CASSLKSGTEAFF.